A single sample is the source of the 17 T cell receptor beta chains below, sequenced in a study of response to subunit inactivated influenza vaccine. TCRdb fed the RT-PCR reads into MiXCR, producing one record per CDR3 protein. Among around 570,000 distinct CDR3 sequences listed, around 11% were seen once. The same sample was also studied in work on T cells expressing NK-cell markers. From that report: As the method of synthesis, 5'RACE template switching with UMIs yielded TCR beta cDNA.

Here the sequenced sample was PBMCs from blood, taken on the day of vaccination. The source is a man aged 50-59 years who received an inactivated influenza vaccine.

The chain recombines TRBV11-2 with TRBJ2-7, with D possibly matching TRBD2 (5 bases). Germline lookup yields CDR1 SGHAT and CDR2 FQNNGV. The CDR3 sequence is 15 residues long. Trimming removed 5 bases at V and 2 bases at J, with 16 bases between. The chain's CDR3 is CASSPVGGLTYEQYF. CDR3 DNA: TGTGCCAGCAGCCCCGTCGGCGGGTTGACCTACGAGCAGTACTTC.

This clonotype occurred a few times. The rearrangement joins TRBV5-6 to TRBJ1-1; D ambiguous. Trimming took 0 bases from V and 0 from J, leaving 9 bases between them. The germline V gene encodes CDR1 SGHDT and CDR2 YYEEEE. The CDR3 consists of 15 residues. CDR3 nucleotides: TGTGCCAGCAGCTTGGTGGGCAGGTTGAACACTGAAGCTTTCTTT. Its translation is CASSLVGRLNTEAFF.

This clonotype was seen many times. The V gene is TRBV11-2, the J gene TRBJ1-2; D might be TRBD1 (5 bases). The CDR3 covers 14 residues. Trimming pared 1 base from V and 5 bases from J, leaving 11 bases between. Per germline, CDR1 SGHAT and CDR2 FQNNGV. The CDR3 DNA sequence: TGTGCCAGCAGCTTAGGTGCGAGGGGTTATGGCTACACCTTC. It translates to CASSLGARGYGYTF.

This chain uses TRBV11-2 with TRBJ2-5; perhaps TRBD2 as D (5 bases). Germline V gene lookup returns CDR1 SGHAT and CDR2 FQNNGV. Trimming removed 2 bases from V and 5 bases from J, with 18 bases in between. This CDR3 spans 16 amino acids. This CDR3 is CASSLFSVATGETQYF. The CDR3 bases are TGTGCCAGCAGCTTATTCTCGGTAGCGACCGGGGAGACCCAGTACTTC. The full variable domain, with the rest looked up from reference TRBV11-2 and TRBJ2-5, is EAGVAQSPRYKIIEKRQSVAFWCNPISGHATLYWYQQILGQGPKLLIQFQNNGVVDDSQLPKDRFSAERLKGVDSTLKIQPAKLEDSAVYLCASSLFSVATGETQYFGPGTRLLVL.

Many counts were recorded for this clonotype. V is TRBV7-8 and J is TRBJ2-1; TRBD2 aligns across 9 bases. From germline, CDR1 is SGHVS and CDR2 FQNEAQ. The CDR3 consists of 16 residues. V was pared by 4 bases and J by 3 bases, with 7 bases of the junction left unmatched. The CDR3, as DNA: TGTGCCAGCAGCTCAGGAGCGGGAGGTAACTACAATGAGCAGTTCTTC. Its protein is CASSSGAGGNYNEQFF.

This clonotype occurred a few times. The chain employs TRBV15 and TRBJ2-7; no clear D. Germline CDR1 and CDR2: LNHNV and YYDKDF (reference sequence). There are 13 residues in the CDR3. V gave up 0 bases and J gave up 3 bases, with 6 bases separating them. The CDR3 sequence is CATSREVNYEQYF. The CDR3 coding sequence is TGTGCCACCAGCAGAGAGGTCAACTACGAGCAGTACTTC.

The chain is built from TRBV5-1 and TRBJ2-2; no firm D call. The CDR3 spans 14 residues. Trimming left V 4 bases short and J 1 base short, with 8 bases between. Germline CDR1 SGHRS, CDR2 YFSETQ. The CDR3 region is CASSRNLNTGELFF. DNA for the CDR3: TGCGCCAGCAGCAGAAATTTGAACACCGGGGAGCTGTTTTTT.

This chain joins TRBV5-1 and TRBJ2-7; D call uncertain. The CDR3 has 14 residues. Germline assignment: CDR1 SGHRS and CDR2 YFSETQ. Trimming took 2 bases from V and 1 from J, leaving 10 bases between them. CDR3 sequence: CASSLDPLSYEQYF. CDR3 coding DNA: TGCGCCAGCAGCTTAGACCCCCTTTCCTACGAGCAGTACTTC.

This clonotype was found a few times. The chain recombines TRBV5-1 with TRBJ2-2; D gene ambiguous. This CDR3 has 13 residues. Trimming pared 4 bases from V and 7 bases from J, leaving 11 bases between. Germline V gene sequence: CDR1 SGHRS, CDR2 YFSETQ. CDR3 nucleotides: TGCGCCAGCAGCCCCCGAGGCGGCGGGGAGCTGTTTTTT. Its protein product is CASSPRGGGELFF.

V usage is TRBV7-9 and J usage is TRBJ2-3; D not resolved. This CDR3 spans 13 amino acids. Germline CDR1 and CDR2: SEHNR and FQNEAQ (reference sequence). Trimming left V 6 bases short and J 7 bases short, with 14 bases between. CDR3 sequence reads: CASSPQRGHTQYF. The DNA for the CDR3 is TGTGCCAGCAGTCCCCAACGCGGACATACGCAGTATTTT.

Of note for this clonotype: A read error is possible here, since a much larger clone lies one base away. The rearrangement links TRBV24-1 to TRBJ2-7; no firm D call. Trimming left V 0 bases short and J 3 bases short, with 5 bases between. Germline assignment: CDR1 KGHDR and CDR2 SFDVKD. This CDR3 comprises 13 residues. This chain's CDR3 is CATSDLRDYEQYF. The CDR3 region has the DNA TGTGCCACCAGTGATTTGCGCGACTACGAGCAGTACTTC.

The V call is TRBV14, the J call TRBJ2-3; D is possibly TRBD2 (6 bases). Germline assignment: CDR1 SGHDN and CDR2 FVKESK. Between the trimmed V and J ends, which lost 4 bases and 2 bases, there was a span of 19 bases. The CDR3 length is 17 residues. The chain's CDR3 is CASSRMTGADYTDTQYF. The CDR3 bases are TGTGCCAGCAGCCGAATGACCGGAGCGGACTACACAGATACGCAGTATTTT.

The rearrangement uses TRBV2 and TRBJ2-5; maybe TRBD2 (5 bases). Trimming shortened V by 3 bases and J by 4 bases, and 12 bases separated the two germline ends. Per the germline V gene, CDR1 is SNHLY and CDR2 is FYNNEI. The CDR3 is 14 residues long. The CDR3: CASSERTGLETQYF. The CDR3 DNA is TGTGCCAGCAGTGAGAGGACGGGATTAGAGACCCAGTACTTC.

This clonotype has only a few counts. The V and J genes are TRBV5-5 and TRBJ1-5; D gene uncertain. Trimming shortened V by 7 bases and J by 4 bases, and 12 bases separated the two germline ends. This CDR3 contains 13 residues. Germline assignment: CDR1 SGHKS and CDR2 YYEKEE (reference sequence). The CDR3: CASSGAANQPQHF. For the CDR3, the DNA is TGTGCCAGCTCAGGAGCTGCGAATCAGCCCCAGCATTTT.

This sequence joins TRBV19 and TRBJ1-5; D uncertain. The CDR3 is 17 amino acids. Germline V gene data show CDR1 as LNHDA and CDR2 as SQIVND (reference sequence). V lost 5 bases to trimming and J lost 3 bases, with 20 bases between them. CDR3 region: CASSGLGGASPNQPQHF. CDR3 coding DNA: TGTGCCAGTAGTGGGTTAGGAGGCGCTAGCCCCAATCAGCCCCAGCATTTT.

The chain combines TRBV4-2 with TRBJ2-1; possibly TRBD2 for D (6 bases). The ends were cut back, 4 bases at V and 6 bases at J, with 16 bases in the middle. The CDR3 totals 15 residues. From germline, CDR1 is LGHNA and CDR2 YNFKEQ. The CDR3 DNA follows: TGTGCCAGCAGCCCCGGGCTAGCGAAACCCAATGAGCAGTTCTTC. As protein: CASSPGLAKPNEQFF.

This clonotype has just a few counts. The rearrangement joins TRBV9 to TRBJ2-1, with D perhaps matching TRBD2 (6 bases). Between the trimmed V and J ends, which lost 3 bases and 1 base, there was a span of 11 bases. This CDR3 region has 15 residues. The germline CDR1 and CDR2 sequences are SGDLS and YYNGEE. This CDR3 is CASSADGGSYNEQFF. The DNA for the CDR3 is TGTGCCAGCAGCGCCGACGGGGGATCCTACAATGAGCAGTTCTTC.